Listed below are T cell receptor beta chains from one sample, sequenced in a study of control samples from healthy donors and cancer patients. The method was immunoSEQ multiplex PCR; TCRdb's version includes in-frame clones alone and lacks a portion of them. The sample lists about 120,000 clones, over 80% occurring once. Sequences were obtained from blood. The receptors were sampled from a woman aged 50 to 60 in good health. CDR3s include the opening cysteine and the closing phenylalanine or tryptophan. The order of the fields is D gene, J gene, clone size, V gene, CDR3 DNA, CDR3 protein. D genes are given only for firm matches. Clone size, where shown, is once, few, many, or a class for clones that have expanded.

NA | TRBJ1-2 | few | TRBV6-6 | TGTGCCAGCAGCCCAGGGACCAACTATGGCTACACCTTC | CASSPGTNYGYTF
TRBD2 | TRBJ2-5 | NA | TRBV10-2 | TGCGCCAGCAGCCCTGGGGCGTCTAGCGGCCCGCAAGAGACCCAGTACTTC | CASSPGASSGPQETQYF
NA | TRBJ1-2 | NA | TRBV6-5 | TGTGCCAGCAGTTACTCGAGTTCAGCGGGTGGCTACACCTTC | CASSYSSSAGGYTF
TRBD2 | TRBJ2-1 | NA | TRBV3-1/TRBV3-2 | TGTGCCAGCAACCTAGCGGGAGGCGGCTACAATGAGCAGTTCTTC | CASNLAGGGYNEQFF
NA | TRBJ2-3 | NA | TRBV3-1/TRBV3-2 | TGTGCCAGCAGCCAAGTTAGGAATACGCAGTATTTT | CASSQVRNTQYF
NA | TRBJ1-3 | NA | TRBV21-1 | TGTGCCAGCAGCAACCGACCACTAAGCTCTGGAAACACCATATATTTT | CASSNRPLSSGNTIYF
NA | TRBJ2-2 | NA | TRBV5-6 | TGTGCCAGCAGCTTGGGAGGGGGAAACACCGGGGAGCTGTTTTTT | CASSLGGGNTGELFF
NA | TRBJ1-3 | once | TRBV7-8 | TGTGCCAGCAGCTTCAGGCCCCTCTCTGGAAACACCATATATTTT | CASSFRPLSGNTIYF
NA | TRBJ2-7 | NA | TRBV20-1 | TGCAGTGCTAGTTCGCGGGGCGCCTCCTACGAGCAGTACTTC | CSASSRGASYEQYF
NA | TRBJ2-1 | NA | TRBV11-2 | TGTGCCAGCAGCTTAGCCCTACGCAATGAGCAGTTCTTC | CASSLALRNEQFF
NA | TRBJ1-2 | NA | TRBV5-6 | TGTGCCAGCAGCCCGAGGGGCCCTCTCTATGGCTACACCTTC | CASSPRGPLYGYTF
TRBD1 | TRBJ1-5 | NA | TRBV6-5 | TGTGCCAGCAGTTTGACAGGGGTTTGGCAGCCCCAGCATTTT | CASSLTGVWQPQHF
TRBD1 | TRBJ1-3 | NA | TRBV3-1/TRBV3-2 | TGTGCCAGCAGCCAGAGGGGACAGGGGTCTGGAAACACCATATATTTT | CASSQRGQGSGNTIYF
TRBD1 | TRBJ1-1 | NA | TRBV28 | TGTGCCAGCAGTGACAGGGGGCGTGAAGCTTTCTTT | CASSDRGREAFF
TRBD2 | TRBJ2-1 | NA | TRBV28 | TGTGCCAGCAGTCCCCAGGCTAGCGGGAGAAGTGGCGTCTACAATGAGCAGTTCTTC | CASSPQASGRSGVYNEQFF
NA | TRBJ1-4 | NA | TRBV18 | TGTGCCAGCTCACCACCGGACAGATCGAGGGAAAAACTGTTTTTT | CASSPPDRSREKLFF